This section outlines one T cell receptor beta chain sequence together with its context. Its antigen is currently unknown. V was shortened by 7 bases and J by 4 bases, with 10 bases between the two germline ends. Germline assignment: CDR1 SNHLY and CDR2 FYNNEI. The CDR3 length is 12 residues. These data come from a study of chemoradiotherapy in HPV16-positive cancers. Notes on the study in general: During treatment, candidate HPV-specific clones and E7-related motifs expanded in tumor.

Measured with immunoSEQ multiplex PCR; TCRdb has only the in-frame clones, and not every one. The sample lists fewer than 40,000 clones, 80% seen once, with 3.8% in the top ten. The chain uses TRBV2 and TRBJ1-2; D gene uncertain. The origin of this receptor is a human donor with HPV-associated anogenital cancer. Sample: blood, taken from a patient who underwent chemoradiotherapy. The CDR3 is CASTDISYGYTF. The CDR3 nucleotides read TGTGCCAGCACCGACATCTCCTATGGCTACACCTTC.